These 32 T cell receptor beta chains share one sample of origin, sequenced in a study of shared clonotypes between healthy human individuals. The method was immunoSEQ multiplex PCR; TCRdb's version includes in-frame clones alone and lacks a portion of them. This table has about 700,000 clones, around 67% appearing once. Sample: memory CD4+ T cells sorted from blood. Subset meaning: CD45RA-negative fraction. All receptors come from a woman under 40 in good health.

This clone was picked up one time. The V gene is TRBV28, the J gene TRBJ2-1, with D tentatively TRBD1 (5 bases). V lost 2 bases and J lost 7, with 18 bases in between. Germline loops: CDR1 MDHEN, CDR2 SYDVKM. The CDR3 contains 16 residues. CDR3 sequence reads: CASSLASVGLRNEQFF. CDR3 coding DNA: TGTGCCAGCAGTTTAGCTAGTGTGGGGCTTAGGAATGAGCAGTTCTTC.

The genes are TRBV7-6 and TRBJ2-3; TRBD2 matches 7 bases. Trimming removed 5 bases from V and 5 bases from J; junction bases left unmatched: 13. Germline CDR1 SGHVS, CDR2 FNYEAQ. The CDR3 runs to 16 residues. CDR3 nucleotide sequence: TGTGCCAGCAGCCCCACTGGGGGGGAGGGCCGAGATACGCAGTATTTT. Protein product: CASSPTGGEGRDTQYF.

This clone was counted between two and nine times. The chain links TRBV27 to TRBJ2-3, with 8 bases matching TRBD2. The CDR3 sequence is 20 residues long. The germline gives CDR1 MNHEY, CDR2 SMNVEV (reference sequence). The ends lost 5 bases at V and 0 bases at J; junction bases unmatched: 19. Here the CDR3 DNA reads TGTGCCAGCAGTGACTCACTGACTAGCGTCAGCTCAACTAGCACAGATACGCAGTATTTT. Its translation: CASSDSLTSVSSTSTDTQYF.

The chain carries TRBV7-9 and TRBJ2-7; 9 bases agree with TRBD2. Unmatched junction bases numbered 5, after V lost 5 bases and J lost 0 bases. The CDR3 spans 15 residues. Germline V gives CDR1 SEHNR, CDR2 FQNEAQ (reference sequence). For the CDR3, the DNA is TGTGCCAGCAGCGTTAGCGGGAGCCTCTCCTACGAGCAGTACTTC. Translation: CASSVSGSLSYEQYF.

This sequence joins TRBV7-8 and TRBJ2-7; weak D call: TRBD1 (6 bases). Per germline, CDR1 SGHVS and CDR2 FQNEAQ. This CDR3 contains 15 residues. V lost 5 bases and J 2 bases, leaving 16 bases between the germline ends. The CDR3 DNA reads as TGTGCCAGCAGCCGTACCGCTGGGGGCACCTACGAGCAGTACTTC. Translated: CASSRTAGGTYEQYF.

The rearrangement links TRBV28 to TRBJ2-2, with no clear D. Germline CDR1 MDHEN, CDR2 SYDVKM. V lost 7 bases and J lost 1, with 7 bases in between. The CDR3 spans 13 residues. The CDR3 DNA is TGTGCCAGCATCCCAGGGAACACCGGGGAGCTGTTTTTT. This gives the protein CASIPGNTGELFF.

The chain is built from TRBV6-5 and TRBJ2-2; 7 bases fit TRBD2. Germline V lookup: CDR1 MNHEY, CDR2 SVGAGI. With 6 bases clipped from V and 5 bases from J, the junction kept 9 bases outside the gene matches. The CDR3 loop spans 15 amino acids. The CDR3 region is CASRSAGVGTGELFF. In DNA, the CDR3 is TGTGCCAGCAGATCGGCGGGAGTGGGGACCGGGGAGCTGTTTTTT.

The chain is built from TRBV4-2 and TRBJ2-1; 8 nucleotides agree with TRBD2. The ends lost 0 bases at V and 4 bases at J; junction bases unmatched: 5. Looked up from germline, CDR1 is LGHNA and CDR2 is YNFKEQ. This CDR3 is built from 16 residues. The CDR3 reads CASSQDRLAKYNEQFF. The CDR3 DNA follows: TGTGCCAGCAGCCAAGATCGACTAGCGAAATACAATGAGCAGTTCTTC.

This sequence joins TRBV7-2 and TRBJ2-5; 10 bases are a match to TRBD2. The CDR3 totals 16 residues. Germline V gives CDR1 SGHTA, CDR2 FQGNSA. Germline trimming cut 6 bases from V and 1 base from J; bases unmatched to any gene: 8. The CDR3 region is CASRPATSGSQETQYF. The CDR3, as DNA: TGTGCCAGCAGGCCTGCGACTAGCGGGTCCCAAGAGACCCAGTACTTC.

In DNA, the CDR3 is TGCGCCAGCAGCGCGGGGGACAGTTCCTACGAGCAGTACTTC. It specifies CASSAGDSSYEQYF. The chain has TRBV5-1 and TRBJ2-7, with D perhaps matching TRBD1 or TRBD2 (7 bases each). The CDR3 is 14 residues long. V dropped 4 bases and J dropped 1 base, with 12 bases sitting between them. In germline, CDR1 is SGHRS, CDR2 YFSETQ.

The chain joins TRBV7-8 to TRBJ2-4; tentatively, D is TRBD2 (5 bases). Trimming cost V 5 bases and J 0 bases, with 11 bases left between them. This CDR3 is built from 15 residues. Germline V lookup: CDR1 SGHVS, CDR2 FQNEAQ. The CDR3: CASSPLRAAKNIQYF. CDR3 nucleotides: TGTGCCAGCAGCCCGCTGAGGGCAGCCAAAAACATTCAGTACTTC.

This chain connects TRBV7-8 to TRBJ2-7; D might be TRBD1 (6 bases). The CDR3 covers 13 residues. V lost 4 bases and J 2 bases, leaving 9 bases between the germline ends. Germline V gene sequence: CDR1 SGHVS, CDR2 FQNEAQ. As DNA, the CDR3 is TGTGCCAGCAGCTCGAGGACAGCCTACGAGCAGTACTTC. Residues: CASSSRTAYEQYF.

V is TRBV19 and J is TRBJ1-2, with TRBD1 identical over 7 bases. CDR1 is LNHDA, CDR2 SQIVND, per germline (reference sequence). J was trimmed by 2 bases and V by 3 bases; bases with no gene match: 3. This CDR3 is built from 14 residues. CDR3 residues: CASSIRTGNYGYTF. The CDR3 DNA is TGTGCCAGTAGTATCCGGACAGGAAACTATGGCTACACCTTC.

The chain uses TRBV27 and TRBJ2-2; 12 bases fit TRBD2. J gave up 7 bases and V 5 bases, and 5 bases lay outside the gene matches. The CDR3 runs to 15 residues. Germline assignment: CDR1 MNHEY and CDR2 SMNVEV (reference sequence). The CDR3 DNA reads as TGTGCCAGCAGTAGGACTAGCGGGATTAACGGGGAGCTGTTTTTT. It is translated as CASSRTSGINGELFF.

This clone was counted only a few times. The limits of the CDR3 on the DNA are not certain, so only TCRdb's listed CDR3 is given. This chain connects TRBV21-1 to TRBJ1-5; the table gives TRBD1 as D, unverified against the DNA. TRBV21-1 is tagged as a pseudogene. The CDR3 numbers 14 amino acids, ends counted. The CDR3 sequence is CARETGVFWQPQHF.

J is TRBJ1-2 and V is TRBV5-5; no definite D call. The CDR3 runs 14 residues. CDR1 is SGHKS, CDR2 YYEKEE, per germline (reference sequence). V lost 1 base and J lost 7, with 14 bases in between. This CDR3 reads CASSLITWDGGYTF. The CDR3 nucleotides are TGTGCCAGCAGCTTGATTACATGGGATGGTGGCTACACCTTC.

This clone was seen once. This chain links TRBV11-2 with TRBJ2-2, with 7 bases lining up with TRBD1. Losses at the gene ends were 5 bases for V and 5 bases for J; bases not matched to a gene: 8. The CDR3 has 15 amino acids. Per germline, CDR1 SGHAT and CDR2 FQNNGV. CDR3 sequence reads: CASSTTGLATGELFF. CDR3 nucleotide sequence: TGTGCCAGCAGCACGACAGGGCTGGCAACCGGGGAGCTGTTTTTT.

The chain has TRBV6-5 and TRBJ1-3, with 8 bases lining up with TRBD1. Germline values: CDR1 MNHEY, CDR2 SVGAGI. This CDR3 comprises 14 residues. With V trimmed by 5 bases and J by 6 bases, 6 bases remained unmatched. CDR3 region: CASSGTDRANTIYF. The CDR3 DNA follows: TGTGCCAGCAGTGGGACGGACAGGGCAAACACCATATATTTT.

The chain employs TRBV5-1 and TRBJ1-3; D possibly corresponds to TRBD1 (6 bases). The V gene lost 5 bases and the J gene lost 2 bases, with 17 bases spanning the gap. In germline, CDR1 is SGHRS, CDR2 YFSETQ. The CDR3 consists of 16 residues. The CDR3 sequence: CASRPSGGQAGNTIYF. In nucleotides, the CDR3 is TGCGCCAGCAGACCTTCGGGGGGGCAAGCTGGAAACACCATATATTTT.

This clone was seen a handful of times. The chain has TRBV30 and TRBJ1-2; D unclear. V shed 2 bases and J shed 8 bases, with 15 bases lying between them. The CDR3 length is 13 residues. CDR1 and CDR2 from the germline V gene are GTSNPN and SVGIG (reference sequence). The CDR3 nucleotides read TGTGCCTGGAGTCCCGGAATCCAAGCAGGCTACACCTTC. It codes for CAWSPGIQAGYTF.

This rearrangement joins TRBV18 to TRBJ2-7, with 10 bases that match TRBD1. V lost 3 bases to trimming and J lost 6 bases; unmatched junction nucleotides: 2. The V gene's germline CDR1 is KGHSH and CDR2 LQKENI. The CDR3 runs 13 residues. The CDR3 DNA follows: TGTGCCAGCTCACCGGGACAGGGGTTCGAGCAGTACTTC. Protein product: CASSPGQGFEQYF.

This clone was recorded only once. This chain links TRBV5-4 with TRBJ1-5; D is undetermined. CDR1 SGHNT and CDR2 YYREEE come from the germline V gene (reference sequence). Trimming stripped 0 bases from V and 9 bases from J, with 13 bases between. The CDR3 is 14 amino acids. CDR3 DNA sequence: TGTGCCAGCAGCTTGGGGCCGATGGAAGGGCCCCAGCATTTT. It specifies CASSLGPMEGPQHF.

The genes are TRBV19 and TRBJ1-5, with D perhaps TRBD1 (5 bases). Germline V gene sequence: CDR1 LNHDA, CDR2 SQIVND (reference sequence). The CDR3 sequence is 13 residues long. The ends were cut back, 7 bases at V and 4 bases at J, with 11 bases in the middle. The CDR3 loop is CASIKGRNQPQHF. In nucleotides, the CDR3 is TGTGCCAGTATTAAGGGACGAAATCAGCCCCAGCATTTT.

The V call is TRBV5-1, the J call TRBJ2-5; 8 bases line up with TRBD1. With 2 bases clipped from V and 5 bases from J, the junction kept 5 bases outside the gene matches. Germline values: CDR1 SGHRS, CDR2 YFSETQ. CDR3 size: 14 residues. CDR3 amino acids: CASSFMGQDETQYF. CDR3 coding DNA: TGCGCCAGCAGCTTCATGGGACAGGATGAGACCCAGTACTTC.

The chain uses TRBV5-6 and TRBJ2-6, with D unresolved. Germline loops: CDR1 SGHDT, CDR2 YYEEEE. The CDR3 has 13 residues. The germline V and J ends were trimmed by 5 bases and 4 bases, with 7 bases remaining between them. The CDR3 nucleotides are TGTGCCAGCAGTTACCAGGGGGCCAACGTCCTGACTTTC. Translated, it gives CASSYQGANVLTF.

The chain recombines TRBV7-2 with TRBJ1-2; no firm D call. Per germline, CDR1 SGHTA and CDR2 FQGNSA. Trimming removed 5 bases from V and 5 bases from J, with 12 bases in between. The CDR3 has 13 amino acids. This chain's CDR3 is CASSRLSLYGYTF. CDR3 nucleotide sequence: TGTGCCAGCAGCAGGCTTTCCCTTTATGGCTACACCTTC. Full variable domain (remainder filled in from reference TRBV7-2 and TRBJ1-2): GAGVSQSPSNKVTEKGKDVELRCDPISGHTALYWYRQSLGQGLEFLIYFQGNSAPDKSGLPSDRFSAERTGGSVSTLTIQRTQQEDSAVYLCASSRLSLYGYTFGSGTRLTVV.

The rearrangement uses TRBV6-1 and TRBJ2-5, with D perhaps assigned TRBD1 or TRBD2 (6 bases each). The CDR3 runs to 14 residues. CDR1 and CDR2 from the germline V gene are MNHNS and SASEGT. The V end was cut by 4 bases, the J end by 2 bases, with 11 bases between. For the CDR3, the DNA is TGTGCCAGCAGTGGGGGGGCAGGGCAAGAGACCCAGTACTTC. Translated: CASSGGAGQETQYF.

This clone came up a few times. The sample carries other DNA sequences with the same CDR3. This chain links TRBV19 with TRBJ1-2, with unresolved D. Germline lookup yields CDR1 LNHDA and CDR2 SQIVND (reference sequence). CDR3 length: 14 residues. V was shortened by 3 bases and J by 2 bases, with 10 bases between the two germline ends. CDR3 amino acids: CASSIHGLNYGYTF. CDR3 nucleotide sequence: TGTGCCAGTAGTATTCACGGGTTAAACTATGGCTACACCTTC.

The chain has TRBV28 and TRBJ2-7, with TRBD2 identical over 7 bases. V shed 5 bases, J shed 4 bases, and the junction held 14 bases outside the gene matches. Germline CDR1 MDHEN, CDR2 SYDVKM. CDR3 size: 16 residues. The CDR3 DNA reads as TGTGCCAGCAGTCTCTCTGGGACTACGGGAACGTACGAGCAGTACTTC. Translation gives CASSLSGTTGTYEQYF.

This clone has more than one count but fewer than ten. J is TRBJ1-1 and V is TRBV29-1; TRBD1 aligns across 8 bases. Unmatched junction bases numbered 10, after V lost 8 bases and J lost 11 bases. Germline CDR1 SQVTM, CDR2 ANQGSEA. The CDR3 runs to 11 residues. Here the CDR3 DNA reads TGCAGCTGGGCGTTGACAGGGGAGGCTTTCTTT. Translation: CSWALTGEAFF.

The rearrangement links TRBV7-2 to TRBJ1-4; TRBD1 might be the D (5 bases). CDR1 and CDR2 (germline): SGHTA, FQGNSA. There are 14 residues in the CDR3. Trimming took 5 bases from V and 0 from J, leaving 7 bases between them. The CDR3: CASSRGATNEKLFF. CDR3 coding DNA: TGTGCCAGCAGCCGAGGGGCAACTAATGAAAAACTGTTTTTT. Drawing the rest from reference TRBV7-2 and TRBJ1-4, the complete variable domain is GAGVSQSPSNKVTEKGKDVELRCDPISGHTALYWYRQSLGQGLEFLIYFQGNSAPDKSGLPSDRFSAERTGGSVSTLTIQRTQQEDSAVYLCASSRGATNEKLFFGSGTQLSVL.

This clone has only a few counts. This CDR3 is also generated by other DNA sequences in the sample. The chain links TRBV28 to TRBJ1-5; 10 bases map to TRBD1. Germline loops: CDR1 MDHEN, CDR2 SYDVKM. This CDR3 is built from 16 residues. J gave up 4 bases and V 3 bases, and 6 bases lay outside the gene matches. CDR3 region: CASSFEGTGVNQPQHF. The DNA for the CDR3 is TGTGCCAGCAGTTTTGAAGGGACAGGGGTAAATCAGCCCCAGCATTTT.